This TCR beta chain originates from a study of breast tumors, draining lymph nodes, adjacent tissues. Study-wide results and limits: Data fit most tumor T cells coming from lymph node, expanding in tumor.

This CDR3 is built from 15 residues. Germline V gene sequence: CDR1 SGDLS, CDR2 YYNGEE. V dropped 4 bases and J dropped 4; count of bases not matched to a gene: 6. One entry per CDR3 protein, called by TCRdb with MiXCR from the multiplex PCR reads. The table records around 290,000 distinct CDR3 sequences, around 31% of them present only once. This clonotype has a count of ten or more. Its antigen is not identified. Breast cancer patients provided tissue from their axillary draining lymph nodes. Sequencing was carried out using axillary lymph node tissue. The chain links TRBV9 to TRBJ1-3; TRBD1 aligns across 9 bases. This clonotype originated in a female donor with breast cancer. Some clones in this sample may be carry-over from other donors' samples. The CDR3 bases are TGTGCCAGCAGCACACAGGGGGCGTCCGGAAACACCATATATTTT. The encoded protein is CASSTQGASGNTIYF. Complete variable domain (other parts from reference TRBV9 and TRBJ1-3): DSGVTQTPKHLITATGQRVTLRCSPRSGDLSVYWYQQSLDQGLQFLIQYYNGEERAKGNILERFSAQQFPDLHSELNLSSLELGDSALYFCASSTQGASGNTIYFGEGSWLTVV.